Shown below are 30 T cell receptor beta chains from a single sample sequenced in a study of molecular identifiers for immune sequencing clone quantification. TCRdb processed the PCR reads anew with MiXCR; each CDR3 protein has one entry. The sample yields 400,000 to 600,000 distinct CDR3 sequences, about 20% seen once. The specimen sequenced was naive CD8+ T cells from blood, with Jurkat cell RNA spiked in. Subset given: FACS-sorted CD8+CD4-CCR7+CD45RA+ naive T cells. Receptors originate from a human donor in good health. Some libraries in this study had Jurkat cell RNA spiked in.

As for this clonotype: One end of the junction fails to match germline, which may point to a read error. The V gene is TRBV29-1, the J gene TRBJ2-7, with a weak D call TRBD2 (5 bases). The germline gives CDR1 SQVTM, CDR2 ANQGSEA. The CDR3 consists of 14 residues. Here the CDR3 DNA reads TGCGGCGTTGAAGACGGAGGTAGCTCCTACGAGCAGTACTTC. Translation gives CGVEDGGSSYEQYF.

This clonotype was detected many times. V usage is TRBV7-3 and J usage is TRBJ2-1; 8 positions match TRBD1. Germline-derived CDR1 and CDR2 are SGHTA and FQGTGA. With 1 base clipped from V and 7 bases from J, the junction kept 9 bases outside the gene matches. There are 16 residues in the CDR3. CDR3 nucleotides: TGTGCCAGCAGCTTAATGGGCCCAGGGGGCCGGAATGAGCAGTTCTTC. As protein: CASSLMGPGGRNEQFF.

Of note for this clonotype: A junction boundary mismatches the germline segment, possibly from a read error. The gene calls are TRBV9 and TRBJ2-2; 9 positions agree with TRBD2. The CDR3 is 20 amino acids. CDR1 is SGDLS and CDR2 is YYNGEE in the germline V gene. The CDR3 loop reads CASSAEGEAGGAGDTGELVF. In DNA form, the CDR3 reads TGTGCCAGCAGCGCAGAGGGTGAAGCGGGAGGAGCGGGAGACACCGGGGAGCTGGTTTTT.

This clonotype was seen more than once but under ten times. The chain uses TRBV4-1 and TRBJ2-3; D is perhaps TRBD1 or TRBD2 (5 bases each). Germline assignment: CDR1 MGHRA and CDR2 YSYEKL. The CDR3 runs to 16 residues. V was shortened by 2 bases and J by 0 bases, with 12 bases between the two germline ends. Here the CDR3 DNA reads TGCGCCAGCAGCCAAAACGGGGCCACTAGCACAGATACGCAGTATTTT. It encodes CASSQNGATSTDTQYF.

Ten or more counts support this clonotype. The chain uses TRBV5-5 and TRBJ2-5, with 8 bases identical to TRBD1. The CDR3 has 15 amino acids. V was clipped by 3 bases and J by 2 bases; unmatched bases: 6. Germline CDR1 reads SGHKS; CDR2 reads YYEKEE (reference sequence). The DNA for the CDR3 is TGTGCCAGCAGCTCGGGACAGGTCTTACAAGAGACCCAGTACTTC. It yields the protein CASSSGQVLQETQYF.

There are a few counts of this clonotype. The chain carries TRBV6-2 or TRBV6-3 and TRBJ1-5; D ambiguous. The CDR3 has 14 residues. The germline CDR1 and CDR2 sequences are MNHEY and SVGEGT. Trimming shortened V by 3 bases and J by 3 bases, and 9 bases separated the two germline ends. This CDR3 reads CASSYQQTNQPQHF. The CDR3 DNA is TGTGCCAGCAGTTATCAGCAAACCAATCAGCCCCAGCATTTT.

Only a few counts were recorded for this clonotype. This sequence may be a read error, since a much larger clone differs from it by one base. CDR3 in amino acids: CASSKPASGSYERYF. In nucleotides, the CDR3 is TGTGCCAGCAGCAAGCCGGCTAGCGGGAGCTACGAGCGGTACTTC. The chain couples TRBV14 to TRBJ2-7, with TRBD2 matching 10 bases. Per germline, CDR1 SGHDN and CDR2 FVKESK. This CDR3 has 15 amino acids.

A word on this clonotype: This may be a read error, as it is one base from a much larger clone. The rearrangement links TRBV30 to TRBJ2-1; the match to TRBD2 covers 7 bases. The ends lost 3 bases at V and 7 bases at J; junction bases unmatched: 6. CDR1 is GTSNPN, CDR2 SVGIG, per germline (reference sequence). The CDR3 has 13 amino acids. CDR3 sequence (DNA): TGTGCCTGGAGCTGGACTAGGATAAATGAGCAGTTCTTC. Its translation: CAWSWTRINEQFF.

This clonotype was picked up many times. The rearrangement uses TRBV2 and TRBJ2-4; D not resolved. V lost 10 bases and J 0 bases, leaving 10 bases between the germline ends. CDR3 length equals 13 residues. Germline CDR1 is SNHLY and CDR2 is FYNNEI. The CDR3 region has the DNA TGTGCCATCATGACTTTAGCCAAAAACATTCAGTACTTC. Encoded protein: CAIMTLAKNIQYF.

Ten or more counts support this clonotype. V is TRBV9 and J is TRBJ2-6; D not resolved. This CDR3 has 17 residues. Trimming left V 5 bases short and J 0 bases short, with 15 bases between. Germline-derived CDR1 and CDR2 are SGDLS and YYNGEE. CDR3 coding DNA: TGTGCCAGCAGTCACAGTGATCGGGCCTCTGGGGCCAACGTCCTGACTTTC. Protein product: CASSHSDRASGANVLTF.

The gene calls are TRBV7-9 and TRBJ2-7; D is undetermined. CDR3 length: 14 residues. Germline values: CDR1 SEHNR, CDR2 FQNEAQ (reference sequence). The germline V and J ends were trimmed by 1 base and 4 bases, with 11 bases remaining between them. CDR3 sequence reads: CASSLEGPSYEQYF. The CDR3 bases are TGTGCCAGCAGCTTAGAGGGCCCTAGTTACGAGCAGTACTTC.

V and J are TRBV30 and TRBJ1-1; the D gene is possibly TRBD1 (6 bases). With 3 bases removed from V and 2 bases from J, the gap between germline ends came to 10 bases. Germline V gene data show CDR1 as GTSNPN and CDR2 as SVGIG (reference sequence). This CDR3 has 13 residues. CDR3 DNA sequence: TGTGCCTGGAGGGACAGAGTAAACACTGAAGCTTTCTTT. Its protein product is CAWRDRVNTEAFF.

Concerning this clonotype: A much larger clone lies a single base off, so this may be a read error. The J gene is TRBJ2-7, the V gene TRBV7-9; 7 bases fit TRBD1. The germline gives CDR1 SEHNR, CDR2 FQNEAQ (reference sequence). The CDR3 spans 15 residues. The CDR3 region is CAGSPSSTGIYEQYF. The CDR3 DNA is TGTGCCGGCAGCCCTAGCTCGACAGGGATCTACGAGCAGTACTTC.

This clonotype appeared many times. The rearrangement joins TRBV7-9 to TRBJ2-7, with D hard to call. In germline, CDR1 is SEHNR, CDR2 FQNEAQ (reference sequence). The length of the CDR3 is 14 residues. Trimming removed 1 base at V and 3 bases at J, with 10 bases between. The CDR3 DNA reads as TGTGCCAGCAGCTTAGATGCGACTGGCTACGAGCAGTACTTC. Residues: CASSLDATGYEQYF.

Turning to this clonotype: This could be a read error, since a much larger clone is one nucleotide away. The chain couples TRBV24-1 to TRBJ2-1; TRBD2 aligns across 9 bases. Trimming took 1 base from V and 4 from J; bases not matched to a gene: 10. The CDR3 runs 18 residues. Germline loops: CDR1 KGHDR, CDR2 SFDVKD. CDR3 loop: CATSDLPLAGRGYNEQFF. The CDR3 bases are TGTGCCACCAGTGATTTACCCCTAGCGGGAAGGGGATACAATGAGCAGTTCTTC.

Turning to this clonotype: A much larger clone differs from this one at a single base, so this may be a read error. V gene TRBV11-2 combines with J gene TRBJ2-1, with 8 positions matching TRBD2. CDR1 and CDR2 from the germline V gene are SGHAT and FQNNGV. This CDR3 contains 17 residues. The CDR3 DNA sequence: TGTGCCAGCAGGAACTCACTAGCGGAAAGCTCCCACAATGAGCAGTTCTTC. This translates into CASRNSLAESSHNEQFF.

Ten or more counts support this clonotype. V usage is TRBV29-1 and J usage is TRBJ2-3, with TRBD2 matching over 10 bases. Germline CDR1 SQVTM, CDR2 ANQGSEA. The trim removed 5 bases at V and 4 bases at J, leaving 12 bases unmatched. The CDR3 totals 16 residues. CDR3 in amino acids: CSVFTSGINGADTQYF. In DNA form, the CDR3 reads TGCAGCGTTTTTACTAGCGGGATTAATGGGGCAGATACGCAGTATTTT.

This clonotype has ten or more counts. The V gene is TRBV5-1, the J gene TRBJ1-1, with a tentative D call TRBD1 (5 bases). V was pared by 4 bases and J by 2 bases, with 21 bases between. Germline V lookup: CDR1 SGHRS, CDR2 YFSETQ. The CDR3 covers 17 residues. The CDR3 bases are TGCGCCAGCAGCCTGTACCCACGAGGGGCCACAAACACTGAAGCTTTCTTT. Protein product: CASSLYPRGATNTEAFF.

Comment on this clonotype: The junction does not match germline at one end; this may be a read error. This chain links TRBV12-3 or TRBV12-4 with TRBJ2-4; tentative D call: TRBD2 (5 bases). The CDR3 totals 13 residues. The CDR3 coding sequence is TGTGTCAGCAGTTTCTCCCCGGGGAACATTCAGTACTTC. The encoded protein is CVSSFSPGNIQYF.

The chain uses TRBV12-3 or TRBV12-4 and TRBJ1-4, with D uncertain. The CDR3 has 11 amino acids. The ends were cut back, 4 bases at V and 10 bases at J, with 7 bases in the middle. CDR3 coding DNA: TGTGCCAGCAGTTCCCGGGGAAAACTGTTTTTT. Translating it yields CASSSRGKLFF.

This clonotype was counted at least ten times. The chain carries TRBV20-1 and TRBJ2-5; no reliable D call. There are 15 residues in the CDR3. V lost 0 bases, J lost 1 base, and 12 bases lay in between. Germline V lookup: CDR1 DFQATT, CDR2 SNEGSKA (reference sequence). CDR3 nucleotide sequence: TGCAGTGCTAGAGATATAGGTAGCAGCCAAGAGACCCAGTACTTC. It codes for CSARDIGSSQETQYF.

Turning to this clonotype: A read error is possible here, since a much larger clone lies one base away. This is likely a read error, given that the CDR3 carries no conserved phenylalanine or tryptophan at its end. The V call is TRBV28, the J call TRBJ2-7, with D possibly TRBD2 on 6 matching bases. This CDR3 contains 14 residues. CDR1 is MDHEN and CDR2 is SYDVKM in the germline V gene. Trimming stripped 7 bases from V and 3 bases from J, with 16 bases between. The CDR3 spells CASNSGGLVYEQYS. The CDR3 DNA reads TGTGCCAGCAATTCCGGGGGACTGGTCTACGAGCAGTACTCC.

Many counts were recorded for this clonotype. This chain links TRBV5-1 with TRBJ2-7; TRBD1 aligns across 7 bases. Germline CDR1 SGHRS, CDR2 YFSETQ. V gave up 2 bases and J gave up 6 bases; unmatched junction bases: 23. This CDR3 region has 19 residues. CDR3 residues: CASSFEGVVGGARASEQYF. DNA for the CDR3: TGCGCCAGCAGCTTCGAAGGGGTAGTAGGGGGCGCCCGGGCTAGCGAGCAGTACTTC. Supplemented by reference TRBV5-1 and TRBJ2-7, the full variable domain reads KAGVTQTPRYLIKTRGQQVTLSCSPISGHRSVSWYQQTPGQGLQFLFEYFSETQRNKGNFPGRFSGRQFSNSRSEMNVSTLELGDSALYLCASSFEGVVGGARASEQYFGPGTRLTVT.

This clonotype occurred a few times. The CDR3 loop is CASSIDRGISPLHF. The DNA of the CDR3 is TGTGCCAGCAGTATCGACAGAGGGATTTCACCCCTCCACTTT. The V and J genes are TRBV27 and TRBJ1-6; TRBD1 is a possible D gene (5 bases). Per the germline V gene, CDR1 is MNHEY and CDR2 is SMNVEV (reference sequence). The V gene lost 5 bases and the J gene lost 9 bases, with 14 bases spanning the gap. CDR3 length: 14 amino acids.

Of note for this clonotype: This sequence may be a read error, since a much larger clone differs from it by one base. The rearrangement links TRBV19 to TRBJ2-3; D not resolved. The CDR3 has 15 residues. The germline V gene has CDR1 LNHDA and CDR2 SQIVND (reference sequence). This chain's CDR3 is CAGSIWSRGTDTQYF. In DNA form, the CDR3 reads TGTGCCGGTAGTATTTGGTCTAGAGGCACAGATACGCAGTATTTT.

Only a few counts were recorded for this clonotype. The rearrangement links TRBV19 to TRBJ1-5; D may be TRBD1 (5 bases). CDR1 LNHDA and CDR2 SQIVND come from the germline V gene (reference sequence). The CDR3 covers 14 residues. V shed 3 bases and J shed 7 bases, with 13 bases lying between them. The CDR3 DNA sequence: TGTGCCAGTAGTATCCGGACATTGAGACAGCCCCAGCATTTT. Its translation: CASSIRTLRQPQHF.

This clonotype was recorded many times. This chain uses TRBV2 with TRBJ1-2; TRBD1 matches at 8 bases. The CDR3 extends over 14 amino acids. Germline lookup yields CDR1 SNHLY and CDR2 FYNNEI. After removal of 2 bases from V and 7 bases from J, the junction contained 6 bases not matched to a gene. CDR3 region: CASSETRQGLGYTF. The CDR3 nucleotides read TGTGCCAGCAGTGAAACGAGACAGGGGCTTGGCTACACCTTC.

Comment on this clonotype: A read error is likely, as this CDR3 ends without the conserved phenylalanine or tryptophan. The chain uses TRBV4-3 and TRBJ1-1; 8 bases match TRBD1. Per the germline V gene, CDR1 is LGHNA and CDR2 is YSLEER. CDR3 length: 17 residues. J lost 4 bases, V lost 0 bases, and 10 bases had no gene match. The CDR3 DNA sequence: TGCGCCAGCAGCCAAGATGCCCAGGGGGCGGGACCCACTGAAGCTTTCCTT. Its protein is CASSQDAQGAGPTEAFL.

In its sample, this clonotype was seen many times. The chain is built from TRBV5-1 and TRBJ2-7; 9 bases are shared with TRBD1. Germline lookup yields CDR1 SGHRS and CDR2 YFSETQ. The CDR3 extends over 14 amino acids. The J segment lost 5 bases and the V segment lost 5 bases, leaving 8 bases of the junction unmatched. This chain's CDR3 is CASSHRDRDHEQYF. DNA for the CDR3: TGCGCCAGCAGTCACCGGGACAGGGACCACGAGCAGTACTTC.

CDR3 loop: CASSPRTGGDEQFF. For the CDR3, the DNA is TGTGCCAGCAGTCCCCGGACAGGGGGCGACGAGCAGTTCTTC. V is TRBV12-3 or TRBV12-4 and J is TRBJ2-1; 11 positions agree with TRBD1. V lost 5 bases to trimming and J lost 10 bases; unmatched junction nucleotides: 7. The CDR3 has 14 amino acids.